These T cell receptor beta chains were read from a single sample in a study of cytomegalovirus exposure and HLA in healthy donors. Assay used: immunoSEQ multiplex PCR; TCRdb lists only in-frame clones, some missing. The sample lists about 71,000 clones, 94% occurring once. The sequenced sample was PBMCs. The source of these receptors is a young man in good health and CMV-seropositive. Both conserved end residues are part of each CDR3. D genes are given only for firm matches. Expanded clones are given a class, and other clones once, few, many or no size at all.

. | TRBJ1-2 | TRBV6-5 | . | CASRSTGRKYGYTF | TGTGCCAGCAGATCAACAGGACGGAAGTATGGCTACACCTTC
TRBD2 | TRBJ2-2 | TRBV9 | . | CASRGVGGELFF | TGTGCCAGCCGGGGGGTTGGCGGGGAGCTGTTTTTT
. | TRBJ1-2 | TRBV29-1 | . | CSVEDLQGSYGYTF | TGCAGCGTTGAAGATCTTCAGGGCAGCTATGGCTACACCTTC
. | TRBJ2-7 | TRBV19 | . | CASGPGISYEQYF | TGTGCCAGTGGCCCGGGGATCTCCTACGAGCAGTACTTC
TRBD1 | TRBJ1-6 | TRBV4-2 | . | CASTQGQGASPLHF | TGTGCCAGCACCCAGGGACAGGGCGCTTCACCCCTCCACTTT
TRBD1 | TRBJ1-2 | TRBV30 | . | CAWVGQGLYGYTF | TGTGCCTGGGTGGGACAGGGACTCTATGGCTACACCTTC
TRBD2 | TRBJ2-5 | TRBV28 | . | CASRRSGSEETQYF | TGTGCCAGCAGAAGGAGCGGGAGTGAAGAGACCCAGTACTTC
TRBD2 | TRBJ2-5 | TRBV15 | . | CATSRGTSAEGETQYF | TGTGCCACCAGCAGGGGGACTAGCGCGGAGGGGGAGACCCAGTACTTC
. | TRBJ2-4 | TRBV6-6 | . | CAALGRGSKNIQYF | TGTGCCGCCCTAGGTAGGGGCTCCAAAAACATTCAGTACTTC
. | TRBJ2-1 | TRBV5-6 | . | CASSFGVGGYNEQFF | TGTGCCAGCAGCTTCGGTGTGGGGGGCTACAATGAGCAGTTCTTC
TRBD1 | TRBJ2-7 | TRBV6-5 | . | CASSYLTGGSYEQYF | TGTGCCAGCAGTTACTTAACAGGGGGCTCCTACGAGCAGTACTTC
TRBD1 | TRBJ1-1 | TRBV7-2 | . | CASSLVRQGAVTEAFF | TGTGCCAGCAGCTTAGTTCGACAGGGGGCGGTCACTGAAGCTTTCTTT
TRBD1 | TRBJ1-1 | TRBV4-1 | . | CASSQDRGDTEAFF | TGCGCCAGCAGCCAAGACAGGGGGGATACTGAAGCTTTCTTT
. | TRBJ2-3 | TRBV5-1 | . | CASSLLGGVTDTQYF | TGCGCCAGCAGCTTGTTAGGGGGGGTCACAGATACGCAGTATTTT
TRBD2 | TRBJ2-3 | TRBV27 | . | CASRLAILGAGVTDTQYF | TGTGCCAGCAGGTTGGCCATCCTCGGGGCGGGGGTTACAGATACGCAGTATTTT
TRBD1 | TRBJ1-1 | TRBV9 | . | CASSVDAGQHVNTEAFF | TGTGCCAGCAGCGTAGATGCGGGACAGCACGTGAACACTGAAGCTTTCTTT
. | TRBJ2-1 | TRBV6-1 | . | CASSDRSGVNEQFF | TGTGCCAGCAGTGACAGGTCAGGGGTCAATGAGCAGTTCTTC
. | TRBJ2-5 | TRBV7-2 | . | CASSLGGSGQETQYF | TGTGCCAGCAGCCTTGGGGGGAGTGGGCAAGAGACCCAGTACTTC
. | TRBJ2-3 | TRBV30 | . | CAWGSEVRDTQYF | TGTGCCTGGGGGTCGGAGGTGAGAGATACGCAGTATTTT
TRBD2 | TRBJ2-1 | TRBV13 | . | CASSSGLAGGYNEQFF | TGTGCCAGCAGCTCTGGACTAGCGGGGGGATACAATGAGCAGTTCTTC
. | TRBJ2-1 | TRBV9 | . | CASSVERVGGINEQFF | TGTGCCAGCAGCGTAGAGAGGGTCGGAGGGATCAATGAGCAGTTCTTC
TRBD2 | TRBJ2-1 | TRBV15 | . | CATSRSLASGRTNEQFF | TGTGCCACCAGCAGATCCCTCGCTAGCGGGAGGACCAATGAGCAGTTCTTC
TRBD2 | TRBJ2-1 | TRBV5-4 | . | CASSQGLAGVGEQFF | TGTGCCAGCAGCCAAGGACTAGCGGGAGTCGGTGAGCAGTTCTTC
. | TRBJ1-2 | TRBV6-1 | . | CASSEGGRAYGYTF | TGTGCCAGCAGTGAGGGCGGGCGCGCCTATGGCTACACCTTC
. | TRBJ2-1 | TRBV4-1 | . | CASSQAPTMLHEQFF | TGCGCCAGCAGCCAAGCCCCGACTATGTTGCATGAGCAGTTCTTC
TRBD2 | TRBJ2-7 | TRBV6-5 | . | CASSSGLASSYEQYF | TGTGCCAGCAGTTCGGGACTAGCGAGCTCCTACGAGCAGTACTTC
. | TRBJ2-2 | TRBV4-1 | . | CASSQESGGNTGELFF | TGCGCCAGCAGCCAAGAGTCCGGAGGGAACACCGGGGAGCTGTTTTTT
. | TRBJ2-1 | TRBV11-2 | . | CASSSGGNEQFF | TGTGCCAGCAGCTCCGGGGGTAATGAGCAGTTCTTC
TRBD2 | TRBJ2-3 | TRBV5-6 | . | CASSLSGSVTDTQYF | TGTGCCAGCAGCCTTAGCGGGAGCGTCACAGATACGCAGTATTTT
TRBD2 | TRBJ2-1 | TRBV6-1 | . | CASSEAGGVPYNEQFF | TGTGCCAGCAGTGAAGCGGGGGGGGTCCCCTACAATGAGCAGTTCTTC
TRBD1 | TRBJ2-3 | TRBV2 | . | CASSVPGQGRAVTDTQYF | TGTGCCAGCAGTGTCCCGGGACAGGGTCGGGCCGTCACAGATACGCAGTATTTT
. | TRBJ2-7 | TRBV5-1 | . | CASSLWGAGEQYF | TGCGCCAGCAGCTTGTGGGGCGCGGGGGAGCAGTACTTC
. | TRBJ2-2 | TRBV11-2 | . | CASSLDGHTGELFF | TGTGCCAGCAGCTTAGATGGGCACACCGGGGAGCTGTTTTTT
. | TRBJ1-2 | TRBV5-1 | . | CASSLSPGDYGYTF | TGCGCCAGCAGCTTGTCTCCGGGGGACTATGGCTACACCTTC
. | TRBJ2-1 | TRBV7-3 | . | CASSRTGDYNEQFF | TGTGCCAGCAGCCGCACAGGCGATTACAATGAGCAGTTCTTC
. | TRBJ1-5 | TRBV27 | . | CASRLFINQPQHF | TGTGCCAGCAGACTGTTCATCAATCAGCCCCAGCATTTT
TRBD1 | TRBJ2-5 | TRBV9 | . | CASSAPGTGQETQYF | TGTGCCAGCAGCGCCCCCGGGACAGGGCAAGAGACCCAGTACTTC
. | TRBJ1-5 | TRBV2 | few | CASSGTGRGNQPQHF | TGTGCCAGCAGTGGTACAGGGAGGGGGAATCAGCCCCAGCATTTT
. | TRBJ2-3 | TRBV5-1 | . | CASSVEPPLRQGIADTQYF | TGCGCCAGCAGCGTGGAACCTCCCCTCCGGCAGGGAATCGCAGATACGCAGTATTTT
TRBD2 | TRBJ2-5 | TRBV5-1 | . | CASSLSVPSGGETQYF | TGCGCCAGCAGCTTGAGTGTCCCTAGCGGGGGGGAGACCCAGTACTTC
. | TRBJ2-2 | TRBV6-1 | . | CASSDPDTGELFF | TGTGCCAGCAGTGATCCGGACACCGGGGAGCTGTTTTTT
TRBD2 | TRBJ2-2 | TRBV27 | . | CASSLRGRDTGELFF | TGTGCCAGCAGTTTACGCGGGAGGGACACCGGGGAGCTGTTTTTT
. | TRBJ2-3 | TRBV10-3 | . | CAISGTTGDTQYF | TGTGCCATCAGTGGGACGACAGGCGATACGCAGTATTTT
TRBD2 | TRBJ2-7 | TRBV18 | . | CASSPGGTSIYEQYF | TGTGCCAGCTCACCGGGAGGGACTAGCATATACGAGCAGTACTTC
. | TRBJ1-1 | TRBV2 | . | CASSTAWGGRTEAFF | TGTGCCAGCAGTACCGCCTGGGGGGGGCGAACTGAAGCTTTCTTT
. | TRBJ2-6 | TRBV27 | . | CASKTMAVSGANVLTF | TGTGCCAGCAAGACCATGGCGGTCTCTGGGGCCAACGTCCTGACTTTC
. | TRBJ1-1 | TRBV5-1 | . | CASSSTSYTEAFF | TGCGCCAGCAGCTCGACATCGTACACTGAAGCTTTCTTT
. | TRBJ1-2 | TRBV19 | . | CASSIGANYGYTF | TGTGCCAGTAGTATAGGGGCAAACTATGGCTACACCTTC
TRBD1 | TRBJ2-5 | TRBV15 | . | CATSRRRQGVKETQYF | TGTGCCACCAGCAGGCGACGACAGGGGGTCAAGGAGACCCAGTACTTC
. | TRBJ1-3 | TRBV30 | . | CAWSVVQGNTIYF | TGTGCCTGGAGTGTGGTTCAGGGAAACACCATATATTTT
. | TRBJ2-7 | TRBV29-1 | . | CSVVGPGPYEQYF | TGCAGCGTTGTTGGACCAGGGCCGTACGAGCAGTACTTC
TRBD1 | TRBJ1-1 | TRBV9 | . | CASSVTGTGALGAEAFF | TGTGCCAGCAGCGTGACCGGGACAGGGGCCCTTGGGGCTGAAGCTTTCTTT
. | TRBJ2-3 | TRBV27 | . | CASSLSLASDTQYF | TGTGCCAGCAGTTTATCGCTGGCCTCAGATACGCAGTATTTT
. | TRBJ2-7 | TRBV11-2 | . | CASSPPGGPYEQYF | TGTGCCAGCAGCCCCCCCGGGGGGCCCTACGAGCAGTACTTC
TRBD1 | TRBJ2-5 | TRBV4-1 | . | CASSRPGQRDRETQYF | TGCGCCAGCAGCCGACCGGGACAGCGTGATCGGGAGACCCAGTACTTC
. | TRBJ1-1 | TRBV5-1 | . | CASSLGPHGGNTEAFF | TGCGCCAGCAGCTTGGGCCCCCACGGGGGGAACACTGAAGCTTTCTTT
. | TRBJ2-6 | TRBV6-5 | . | CASSYRQPGANVLTF | TGTGCCAGCAGTTACAGACAGCCTGGGGCCAACGTCCTGACTTTC